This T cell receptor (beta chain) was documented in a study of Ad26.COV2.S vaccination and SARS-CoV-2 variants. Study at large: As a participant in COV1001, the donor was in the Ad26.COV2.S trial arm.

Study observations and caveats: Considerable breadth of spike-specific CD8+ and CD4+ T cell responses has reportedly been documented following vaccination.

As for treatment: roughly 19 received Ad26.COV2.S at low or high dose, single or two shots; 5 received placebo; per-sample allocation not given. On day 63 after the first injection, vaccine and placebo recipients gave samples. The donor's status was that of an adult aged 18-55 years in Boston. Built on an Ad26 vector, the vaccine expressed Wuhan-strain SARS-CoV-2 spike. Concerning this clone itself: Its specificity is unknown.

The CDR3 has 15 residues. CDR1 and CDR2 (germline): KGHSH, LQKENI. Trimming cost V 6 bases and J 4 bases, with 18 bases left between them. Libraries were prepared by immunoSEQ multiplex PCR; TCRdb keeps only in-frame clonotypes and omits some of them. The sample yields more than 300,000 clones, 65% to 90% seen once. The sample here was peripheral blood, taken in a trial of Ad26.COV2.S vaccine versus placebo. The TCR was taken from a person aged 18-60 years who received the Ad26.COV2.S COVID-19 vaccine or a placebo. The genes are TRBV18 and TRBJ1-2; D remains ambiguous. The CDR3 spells CASSGAGPLVYGYTF. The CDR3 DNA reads TGTGCCAGCTCGGGTGCCGGACCGCTTGTCTATGGCTACACCTTC.